The 9 T cell receptor beta chains given below trace back to one sample, sequenced in a study of early T cells in non-severe SARS-CoV-2 infection. In TCRdb, the 5' RACE reads were re-called with MiXCR into one record per CDR3 protein. In the table there are 65,000 to 85,000 distinct CDR3 sequences, about 9% of which are singletons. The source was whole blood, collected at baseline. The receptors stem from an adult who was a healthcare worker with PCR-confirmed SARS-CoV-2 infection or an uninfected control (not recorded which).

This clonotype came up many times. The V call is TRBV9, the J call TRBJ1-1, with a tentative D call TRBD1 (5 bases). Trimming shortened V by 0 bases and J by 2 bases, and 11 bases separated the two germline ends. The CDR3 is made up of 15 amino acids. The V gene's germline CDR1 is SGDLS and CDR2 YYNGEE. The CDR3 loop is CASSVDAGINTEAFF. CDR3 bases: TGTGCCAGCAGCGTAGATGCAGGGATAAACACTGAAGCTTTCTTT.

This clonotype occurred a few times. The CDR3 nucleotides are TGTGCCAGCAGCTCTTCGCAGGTTTCGGTTGAAGCTTTCTTT. Amino acid sequence: CASSSSQVSVEAFF. The chain recombines TRBV7-9 with TRBJ1-1; D gene ambiguous. V dropped 4 bases and J dropped 7 bases, with 16 bases sitting between them. Germline-derived CDR1 and CDR2 are SEHNR and FQNEAQ (reference sequence). The CDR3 is 14 amino acids.

This clonotype was counted many times. The rearrangement joins TRBV11-2 to TRBJ2-7; the D call may be TRBD1 or TRBD2 (6 bases each). This CDR3 is built from 14 residues. Per the germline V gene, CDR1 is SGHAT and CDR2 is FQNNGV. V lost 8 bases, J lost 7 bases, and 21 bases lay in between. The CDR3 here is CASSSKPGAGEQYF. In DNA, the CDR3 is TGTGCCAGCTCCTCAAAACCGGGGGCGGGGGAGCAGTACTTC.

This clonotype was detected many times. The chain joins TRBV6-2 or TRBV6-3 to TRBJ1-6; D call uncertain. Between the trimmed V and J ends, which lost 5 bases and 7 bases, there was a span of 12 bases. Germline CDR1 reads MNHEY; CDR2 reads SVGEGT. The CDR3 consists of 14 residues. CDR3 loop: CASSHRTENSPLHF. The CDR3 DNA reads TGTGCCAGCAGTCACCGGACGGAAAATTCACCCCTCCACTTT.

This clonotype was recorded a few times. The rearrangement uses TRBV2 and TRBJ1-1; D gene unclear. The V end was cut by 11 bases, the J end by 7 bases, with 11 bases between. The CDR3 loop spans 10 amino acids. In germline, CDR1 is SNHLY, CDR2 FYNNEI. In DNA form, the CDR3 reads TGTGCCGTCCCAGAGGATGAAGCTTTCTTT. It is translated as CAVPEDEAFF.

The chain joins TRBV20-1 to TRBJ1-6; D unresolved. The CDR3 has 15 amino acids. Germline CDR1 is DFQATT and CDR2 is SNEGSKA (reference sequence). V was pared by 5 bases and J by 3 bases, with 14 bases between. For the CDR3, the DNA is TGCAGTGCTGGGAGGGCGGACCTCTATAATTCACCCCTCCACTTT. Amino acids: CSAGRADLYNSPLHF.

This clonotype showed up many times. The chain carries TRBV5-1 and TRBJ1-1; TRBD1 agrees at 8 bases. Trimming cost V 3 bases and J 1 base; bases outside gene matches: 5. The germline V gene has CDR1 SGHRS and CDR2 YFSETQ. The CDR3 has 15 amino acids. The CDR3 sequence is CASSSGGSRNTEAFF. In nucleotides, the CDR3 is TGCGCCAGCAGCTCAGGGGGCTCCCGGAACACTGAAGCTTTCTTT.

CDR3 amino acids: CASSSTRRGLPEAFF. The CDR3 DNA is TGTGCCAGCAGTAGCACCCGCCGGGGGTTGCCTGAAGCTTTCTTT. This chain connects TRBV14 to TRBJ1-1; the D gene is possibly TRBD1 (5 bases). V lost 6 bases to trimming and J lost 6 bases, with 20 bases between them. CDR1 and CDR2 from the germline V gene are SGHDN and FVKESK. The CDR3 length is 15 residues.

The V and J genes are TRBV7-3 and TRBJ2-2, with 13 bases that match TRBD2. Germline CDR1 is SGHTA and CDR2 is FQGTGA. V was clipped by 6 bases and J by 5 bases; unmatched bases: 3. The CDR3 has 15 residues. The CDR3, as DNA: TGTGCCAGCAGGTGGACTAGCGGGGGAACCGGGGAGCTGTTTTTT. Translating it yields CASRWTSGGTGELFF.